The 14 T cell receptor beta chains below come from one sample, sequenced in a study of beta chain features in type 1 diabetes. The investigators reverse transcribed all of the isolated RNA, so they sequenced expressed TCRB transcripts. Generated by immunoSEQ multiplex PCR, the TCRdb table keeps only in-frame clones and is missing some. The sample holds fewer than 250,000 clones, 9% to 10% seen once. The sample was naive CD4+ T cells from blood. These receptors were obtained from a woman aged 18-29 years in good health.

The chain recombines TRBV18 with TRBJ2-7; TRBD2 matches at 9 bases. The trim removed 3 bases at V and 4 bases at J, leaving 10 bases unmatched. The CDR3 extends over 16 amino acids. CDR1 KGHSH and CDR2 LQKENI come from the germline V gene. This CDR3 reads CASSPIGGRVDYEQYF. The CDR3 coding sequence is TGTGCCAGCTCACCGATTGGCGGGAGGGTAGATTACGAGCAGTACTTC.

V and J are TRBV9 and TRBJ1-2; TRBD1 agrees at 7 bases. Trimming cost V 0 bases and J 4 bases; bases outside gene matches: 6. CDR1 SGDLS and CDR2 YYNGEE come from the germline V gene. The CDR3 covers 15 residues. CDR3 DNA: TGTGCCAGCAGCGTAGGGGGCCGGGACAGCTATGGCTACACCTTC. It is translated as CASSVGGRDSYGYTF.

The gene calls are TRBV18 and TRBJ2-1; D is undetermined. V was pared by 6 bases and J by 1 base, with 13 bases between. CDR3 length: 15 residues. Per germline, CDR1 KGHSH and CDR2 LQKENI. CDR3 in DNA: TGTGCCAGCTCCCGGAGTTCGGTGTCCTACAATGAGCAGTTCTTC. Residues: CASSRSSVSYNEQFF. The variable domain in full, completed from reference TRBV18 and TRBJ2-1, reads NAGVMQNPRHLVRRRGQEARLRCSPMKGHSHVYWYRQLPEEGLKFMVYLQKENIIDESGMPKERFSAEFPKEGPSILRIQQVVRGDSAAYFCASSRSSVSYNEQFFGPGTRLTVL.

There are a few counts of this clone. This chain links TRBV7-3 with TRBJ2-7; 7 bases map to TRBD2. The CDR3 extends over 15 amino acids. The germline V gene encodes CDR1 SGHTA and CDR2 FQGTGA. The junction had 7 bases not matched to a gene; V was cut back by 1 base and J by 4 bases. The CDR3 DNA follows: TGTGCCAGCAGCTTAAGGGGGGGATTTGTATACGAGCAGTACTTC. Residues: CASSLRGGFVYEQYF. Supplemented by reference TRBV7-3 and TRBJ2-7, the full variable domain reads GAGVSQTPSNKVTEKGKYVELRCDPISGHTALYWYRQSLGQGPEFLIYFQGTGAADDSGLPNDRFFAVRPEGSVSTLKIQRTERGDSAVYLCASSLRGGFVYEQYFGPGTRLTVT.

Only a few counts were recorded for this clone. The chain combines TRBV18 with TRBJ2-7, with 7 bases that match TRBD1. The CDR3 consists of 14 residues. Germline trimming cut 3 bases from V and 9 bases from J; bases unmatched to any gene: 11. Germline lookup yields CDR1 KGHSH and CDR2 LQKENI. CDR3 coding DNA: TGTGCCAGCTCACCGCCAGATCCGGCAGGGGGGCAGTACTTC. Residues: CASSPPDPAGGQYF.

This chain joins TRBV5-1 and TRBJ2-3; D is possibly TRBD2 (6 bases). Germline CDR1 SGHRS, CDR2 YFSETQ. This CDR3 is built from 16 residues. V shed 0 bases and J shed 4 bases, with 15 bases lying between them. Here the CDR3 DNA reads TGCGCCAGCAGCTTGGCAGGTGGAGGGTTGTCAGATACGCAGTATTTT. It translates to CASSLAGGGLSDTQYF. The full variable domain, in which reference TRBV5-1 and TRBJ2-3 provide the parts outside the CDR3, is KAGVTQTPRYLIKTRGQQVTLSCSPISGHRSVSWYQQTPGQGLQFLFEYFSETQRNKGNFPGRFSGRQFSNSRSEMNVSTLELGDSALYLCASSLAGGGLSDTQYFGPGTRLTVL.

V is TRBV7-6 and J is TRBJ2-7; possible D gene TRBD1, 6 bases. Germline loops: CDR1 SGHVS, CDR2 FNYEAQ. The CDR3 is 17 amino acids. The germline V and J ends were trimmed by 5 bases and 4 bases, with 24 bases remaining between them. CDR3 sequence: CASSPGTPEAMRYEQYF. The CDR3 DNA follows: TGTGCCAGCAGCCCCGGGACACCGGAGGCCATGAGATACGAGCAGTACTTC.

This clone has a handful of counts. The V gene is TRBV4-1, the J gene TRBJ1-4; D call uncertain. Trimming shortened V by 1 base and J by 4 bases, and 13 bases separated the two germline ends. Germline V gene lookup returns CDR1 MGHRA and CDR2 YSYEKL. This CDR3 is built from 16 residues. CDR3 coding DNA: TGCGCCAGCAGCCAAGGTCCGGGTAGGAGTAATGAAAAACTGTTTTTT. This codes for CASSQGPGRSNEKLFF.

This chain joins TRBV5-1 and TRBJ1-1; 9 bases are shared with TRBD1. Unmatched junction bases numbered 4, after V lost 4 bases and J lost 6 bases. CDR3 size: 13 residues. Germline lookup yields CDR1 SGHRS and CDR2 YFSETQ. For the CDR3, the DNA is TGCGCCAGCAGCACCGGACAGGGGTCTGAAGCTTTCTTT. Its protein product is CASSTGQGSEAFF.

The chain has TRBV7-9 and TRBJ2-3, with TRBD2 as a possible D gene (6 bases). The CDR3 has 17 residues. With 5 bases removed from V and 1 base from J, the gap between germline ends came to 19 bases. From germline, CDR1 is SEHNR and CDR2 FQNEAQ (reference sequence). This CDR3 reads CASSPGTSGPGTDTQYF. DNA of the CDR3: TGTGCCAGCAGCCCGGGGACTTCAGGGCCCGGCACAGATACGCAGTATTTT.

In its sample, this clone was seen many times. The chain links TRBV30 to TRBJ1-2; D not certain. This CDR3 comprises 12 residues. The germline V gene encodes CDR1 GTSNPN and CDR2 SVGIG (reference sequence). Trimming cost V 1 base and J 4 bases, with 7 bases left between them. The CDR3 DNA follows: TGTGCCTGGAGTGCGCAACTCTATGGCTACACCTTC. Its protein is CAWSAQLYGYTF. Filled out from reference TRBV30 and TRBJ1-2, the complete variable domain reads SQTIHQWPATLVQPVGSPLSLECTVEGTSNPNLYWYRQAAGRGLQLLFYSVGIGQISSEVPQNLSASRPQDRQFILSSKKLLLSDSGFYLCAWSAQLYGYTFGSGTRLTVV.

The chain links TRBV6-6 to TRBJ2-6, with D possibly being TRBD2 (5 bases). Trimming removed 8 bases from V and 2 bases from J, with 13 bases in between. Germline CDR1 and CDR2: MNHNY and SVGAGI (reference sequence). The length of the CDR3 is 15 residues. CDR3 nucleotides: TGTGCCAGCCTAGGGCTGCGGGCTGGGGCCAACGTCCTGACTTTC. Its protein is CASLGLRAGANVLTF.

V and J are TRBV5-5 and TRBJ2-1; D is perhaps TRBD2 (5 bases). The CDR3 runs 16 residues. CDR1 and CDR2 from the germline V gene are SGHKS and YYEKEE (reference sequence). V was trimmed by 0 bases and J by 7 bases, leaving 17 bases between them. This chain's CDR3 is CASSLAGSARGNEQFF. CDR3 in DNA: TGTGCCAGCAGCTTGGCCGGATCCGCTAGAGGGAATGAGCAGTTCTTC.

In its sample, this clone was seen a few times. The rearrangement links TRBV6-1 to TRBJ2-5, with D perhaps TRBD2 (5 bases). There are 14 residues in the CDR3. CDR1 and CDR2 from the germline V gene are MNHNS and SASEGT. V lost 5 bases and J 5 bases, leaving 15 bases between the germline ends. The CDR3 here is CASSYRREGETQYF. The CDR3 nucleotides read TGTGCCAGCAGTTATAGGCGAGAGGGTGAGACCCAGTACTTC.